This note documents a single TCR beta chain sequence. Its matching antigen is unknown. This sample is drawn from a study of shared clonotypes between healthy human individuals. Study-wide context: The donor group consisted of a couple of women and a few men, aged 18 to 49.

Regarding the study as a whole: The sharing of 4.5% to 6.5% of naive CD4 clonotypes was seen across a few donors. The study found lower generation probabilities in non-shared clonotypes than in those shared by all four donors.

The DNA input per sorted-subset replicate PCR was 200 ng, corresponding to some 33,000 T cell genomes. Assay: immunoSEQ multiplex PCR; the TCRdb copy retains only in-frame clones and omits some. The sample gives about 1.1 million clones, more than 75% of which show up once; around 0.61% is in the top ten. Per germline, CDR1 MDHEN and CDR2 SYDVKM. The CDR3 is made up of 19 amino acids. Trimming removed 4 bases from V and 0 bases from J, with 23 bases in between. Material for sequencing was memory CD4+ T cells from PBMCs. Subset in this sample: CD45RA-negative fraction. The sequence was collected from a young man in good health. Some clones in this sample may be carry-over from other donors' samples. The rearrangement links TRBV28 to TRBJ2-3; either TRBD1 or TRBD2 may supply D (5 bases each). Here the CDR3 DNA reads TGTGCCAGCAGTTCCCGTTGGACCCGTGGGGACCGAAGCACAGATACGCAGTATTTT. It yields the protein CASSSRWTRGDRSTDTQYF.